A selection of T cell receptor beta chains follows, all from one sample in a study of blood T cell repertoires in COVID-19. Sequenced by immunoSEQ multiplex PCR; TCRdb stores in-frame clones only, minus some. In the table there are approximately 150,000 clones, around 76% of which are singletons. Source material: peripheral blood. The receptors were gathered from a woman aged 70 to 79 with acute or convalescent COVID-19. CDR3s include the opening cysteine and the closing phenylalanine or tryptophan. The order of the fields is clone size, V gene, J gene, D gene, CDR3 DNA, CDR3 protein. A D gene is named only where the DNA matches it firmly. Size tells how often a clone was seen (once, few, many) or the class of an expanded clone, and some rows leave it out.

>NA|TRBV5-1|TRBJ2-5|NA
TGCGCCAGCAGCTTGGGCAGTAGCAGCGGACAAGAGACCCAGTACTTC
CASSLGSSSGQETQYF
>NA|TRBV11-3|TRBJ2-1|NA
TGTGCCAGCAGCTTATTGGGGGGTAGGGATGAGCAGTTCTTC
CASSLLGGRDEQFF
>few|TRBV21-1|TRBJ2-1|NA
TGTGCCAGCAGCAAATGCAGGACTAGCGGGGAAAGCTCCTACAATGAGCAGTTCTTC
CASSKCRTSGESSYNEQFF
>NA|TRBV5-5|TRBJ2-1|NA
TGTGCCAGCAGCTTGGGCCAGGGGTCCTACAATGAGCAGTTCTTC
CASSLGQGSYNEQFF
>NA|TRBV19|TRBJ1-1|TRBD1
TGTGCCAGTAGTATAGTGGGGAACAGGGGAAGGTTCGAAGCTTTCTTT
CASSIVGNRGRFEAFF
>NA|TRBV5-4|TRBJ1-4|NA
TGTGCCAGCAGCTTCAGGGATGGGAAACTGTTTTTT
CASSFRDGKLFF
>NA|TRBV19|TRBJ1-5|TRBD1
TGTGCCAGTAGGGCACCGACAGGGGATCAGCCCCAGCATTTT
CASRAPTGDQPQHF
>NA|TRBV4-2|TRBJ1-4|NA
TGTGCCAGCAGCCAAGCGGGAGGGGTTAATGAAAAACTGTTTTTT
CASSQAGGVNEKLFF
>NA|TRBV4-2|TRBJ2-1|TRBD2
TGTGCCAGCAGCCAAACAACTAGCGGGGGGTACAATGAGCAGTTCTTC
CASSQTTSGGYNEQFF
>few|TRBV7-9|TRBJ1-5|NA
TGTGCCAGCAGCTTCGGTAATCAGCCCCAGCATTTT
CASSFGNQPQHF
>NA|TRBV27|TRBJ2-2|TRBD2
TGTGCCAGCAGTATATGGACTAGCGGGAGAACCGGGGAGCTGTTTTTT
CASSIWTSGRTGELFF
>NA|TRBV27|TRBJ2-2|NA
TGTGCCAGCAGTTGGGGGGAGACCACCGGGGAGCTGTTTTTT
CASSWGETTGELFF
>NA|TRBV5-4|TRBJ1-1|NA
TGTGCCAGCAGCACAGGGACGTCAACGCTAAACACTGAAGCTTTCTTT
CASSTGTSTLNTEAFF
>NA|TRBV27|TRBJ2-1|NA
TGTGCCTCCCGTCGGGGAGTTGGGATTTGGGAGCAGTTCTTC
CASRRGVGIWEQFF
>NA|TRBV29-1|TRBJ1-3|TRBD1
TGCAGCGTTACGGGGGGGGACAGGGATCAAGCCGGAAACACCATATATTTT
CSVTGGDRDQAGNTIYF
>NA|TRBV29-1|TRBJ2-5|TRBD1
TGCAGCGGGATTCAGGGGGCTGGTGGAGAGACCCAGTACTTC
CSGIQGAGGETQYF
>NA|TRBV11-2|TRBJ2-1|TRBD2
TGTGCCAGCAGCTTCACCATAAGCGGGGGAGGTGACAATGAGCAGTTCTTC
CASSFTISGGGDNEQFF
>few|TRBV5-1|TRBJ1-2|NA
TGCGCCACCTCACAGGACAGAAACTATGGCTACACCTTC
CATSQDRNYGYTF
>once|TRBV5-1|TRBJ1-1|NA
TGCGCCAGCAGCTTGACCGGGGAGAAGTTCACTGAAGCTTTCTTT
CASSLTGEKFTEAFF